The clone carrying this T cell receptor (beta chain) was seen a few times. Its target is unknown. Researchers amplified the TCR beta CDR3 regions from RNA transcripts. The HTBI primer set drove a first-round RT-PCR of the TCR CDR3. MiXCR was run by TCRdb on the multiplex PCR reads, yielding one entry per CDR3 protein. The table has about 520,000 distinct CDR3 sequences, around 21% seen once; the top ten hold about 30%. This sample is part of a study of T cells in Graves' hyperthyroidism and ophthalmopathy. Across the study: Peripheral blood was acquired at first diagnosis, ahead of any therapy whatsoever.

Findings and limits, study-wide: Ophthalmopathy and stable hyperthyroidism were told apart by a 13 V-J model.

Trimming removed 6 bases at V and 4 bases at J, with 7 bases between. The CDR3 sequence is 13 residues long. The germline V gene has CDR1 MNHNS and CDR2 SASEGT. Material for sequencing was blood. The TCR originated in a man aged 18 to 29 with Graves' hyperthyroidism. The chain couples TRBV6-1 to TRBJ1-6, with D perhaps matching TRBD1 (5 bases). CDR3 protein: CASRTVYNSPLHF. For the CDR3, the DNA is TGTGCCAGCAGGACAGTTTATAATTCACCCCTCCACTTT.